This T cell receptor (beta chain) emerged from a study of blood T cells in healthy people across ages. Regarding the study as a whole: Naive T cell percentage showed a strong correlation with the diversity of TCR beta.

This clonotype came up a few times. Its antigen is not known. V dropped 2 bases and J dropped 2; count of bases not matched to a gene: 6. CDR3 length: 16 amino acids. The germline gives CDR1 SGHRS, CDR2 YFSETQ. PCR was performed a second time for about 6 to 12 cycles using a sample-barcoded 5' primer and a J-beta primer mix. TCRdb re-called the 5' RACE reads with MiXCR, one entry per CDR3 protein. In the table there are roughly 1,100,000 distinct CDR3 sequences, under 30% of which are singletons. The same data also went into a second study, on T cells of mothers and their children. That investigation notes: Clones that were microchimeric and persistent were not detected among T cells.

This sequence joins TRBV5-1 and TRBJ1-1; 10 bases are shared with TRBD1. Input material: blood. This TCR was sampled from a girl aged 2 to 9 in good health. The CDR3 loop is CASSFRDRGINTEAFF. DNA of the CDR3: TGCGCCAGCAGCTTTAGGGACAGGGGTATCAACACTGAAGCTTTCTTT.